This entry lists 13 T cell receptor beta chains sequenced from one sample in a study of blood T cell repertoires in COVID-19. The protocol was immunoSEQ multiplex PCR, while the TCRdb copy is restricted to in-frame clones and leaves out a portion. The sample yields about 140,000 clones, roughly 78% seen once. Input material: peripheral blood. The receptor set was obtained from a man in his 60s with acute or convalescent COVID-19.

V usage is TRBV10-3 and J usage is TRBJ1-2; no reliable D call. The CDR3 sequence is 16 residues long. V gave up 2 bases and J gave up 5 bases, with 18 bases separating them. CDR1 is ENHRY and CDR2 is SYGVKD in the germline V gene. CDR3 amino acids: CAISEAAVAQGYGYTF. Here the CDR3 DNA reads TGTGCCATCAGTGAGGCGGCAGTCGCCCAAGGTTATGGCTACACCTTC.

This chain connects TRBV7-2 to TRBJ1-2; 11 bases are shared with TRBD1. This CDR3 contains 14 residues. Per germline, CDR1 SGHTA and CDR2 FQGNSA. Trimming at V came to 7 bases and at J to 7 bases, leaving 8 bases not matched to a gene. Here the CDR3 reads CASTQGTGGAGYTF. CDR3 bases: TGTGCCAGCACCCAAGGGACAGGGGGTGCTGGCTACACCTTC.

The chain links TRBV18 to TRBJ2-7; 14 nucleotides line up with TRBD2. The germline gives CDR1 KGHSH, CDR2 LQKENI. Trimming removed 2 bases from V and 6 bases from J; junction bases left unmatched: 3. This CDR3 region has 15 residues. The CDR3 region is CASSPSTSGRGEQYF. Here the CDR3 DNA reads TGTGCCAGCTCACCATCGACTAGCGGGAGGGGCGAGCAGTACTTC.

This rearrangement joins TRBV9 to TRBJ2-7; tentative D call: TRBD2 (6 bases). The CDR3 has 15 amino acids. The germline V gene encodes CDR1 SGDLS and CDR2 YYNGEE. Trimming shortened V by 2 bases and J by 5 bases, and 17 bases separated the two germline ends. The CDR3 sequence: CASSVGGLARDEQYF. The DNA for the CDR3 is TGTGCCAGCAGCGTGGGGGGACTTGCCCGGGACGAGCAGTACTTC.

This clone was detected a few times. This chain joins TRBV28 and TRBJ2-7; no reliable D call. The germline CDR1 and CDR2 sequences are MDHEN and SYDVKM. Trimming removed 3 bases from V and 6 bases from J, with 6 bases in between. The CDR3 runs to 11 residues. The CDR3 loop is CASSFRVEQYF. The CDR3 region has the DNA TGTGCCAGCAGTTTTCGGGTCGAGCAGTACTTC.

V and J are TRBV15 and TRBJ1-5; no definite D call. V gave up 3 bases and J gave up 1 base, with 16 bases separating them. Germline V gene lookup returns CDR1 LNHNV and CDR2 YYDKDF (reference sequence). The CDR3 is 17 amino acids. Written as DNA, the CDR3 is TGTGCCACCAGCAGCCTCGGACGGGGTACGAGCAATCAGCCCCAGCATTTT. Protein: CATSSLGRGTSNQPQHF.

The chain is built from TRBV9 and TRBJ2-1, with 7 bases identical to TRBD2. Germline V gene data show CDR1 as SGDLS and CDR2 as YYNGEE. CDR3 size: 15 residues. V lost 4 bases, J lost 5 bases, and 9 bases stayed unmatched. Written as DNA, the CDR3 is TGTGCCAGCAGCCCGAGACTAGCTAAAAACAATGAGCAGTTCTTC. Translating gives CASSPRLAKNNEQFF.

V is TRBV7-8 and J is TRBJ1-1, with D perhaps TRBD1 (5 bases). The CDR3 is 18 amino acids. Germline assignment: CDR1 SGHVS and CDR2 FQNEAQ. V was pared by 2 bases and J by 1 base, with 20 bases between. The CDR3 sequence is CASSLPGGLGGGNTEAFF. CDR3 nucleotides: TGTGCCAGCAGCTTACCTGGGGGATTGGGCGGGGGGAACACTGAAGCTTTCTTT.

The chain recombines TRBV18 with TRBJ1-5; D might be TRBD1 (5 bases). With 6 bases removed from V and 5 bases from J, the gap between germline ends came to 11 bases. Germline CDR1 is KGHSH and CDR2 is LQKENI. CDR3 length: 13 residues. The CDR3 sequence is CASSPDSYQPQHF. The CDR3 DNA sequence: TGTGCCAGCTCCCCCGACAGTTATCAGCCCCAGCATTTT.

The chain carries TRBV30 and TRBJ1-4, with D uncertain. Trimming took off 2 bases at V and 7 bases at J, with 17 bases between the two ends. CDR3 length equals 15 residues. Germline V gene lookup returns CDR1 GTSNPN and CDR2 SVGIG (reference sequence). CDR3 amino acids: CAWSPPRTGSEKLFF. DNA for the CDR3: TGTGCCTGGAGTCCCCCCAGGACTGGAAGTGAAAAACTGTTTTTT.

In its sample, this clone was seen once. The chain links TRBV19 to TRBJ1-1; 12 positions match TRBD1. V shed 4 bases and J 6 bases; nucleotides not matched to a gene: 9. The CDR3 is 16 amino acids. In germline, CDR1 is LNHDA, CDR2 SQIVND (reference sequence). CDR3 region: CASSRGTGGEIPEAFF. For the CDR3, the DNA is TGTGCCAGTAGTAGAGGGACAGGGGGCGAAATCCCTGAAGCTTTCTTT.

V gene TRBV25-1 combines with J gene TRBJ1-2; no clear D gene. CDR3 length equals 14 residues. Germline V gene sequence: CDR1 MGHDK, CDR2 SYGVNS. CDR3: CAMMLLRGNYGYTF. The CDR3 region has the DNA TGTGCGATGATGCTACTAAGAGGCAACTATGGCTACACCTTC.

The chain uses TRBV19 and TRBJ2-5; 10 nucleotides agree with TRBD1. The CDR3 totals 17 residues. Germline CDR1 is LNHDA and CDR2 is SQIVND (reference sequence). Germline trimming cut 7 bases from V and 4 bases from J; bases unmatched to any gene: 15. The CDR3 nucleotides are TGTGCCAGTACCCCAAACCCGGGACAGGGGATGGTAGAGACCCAGTACTTC. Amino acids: CASTPNPGQGMVETQYF.